The 7 T cell receptor beta chains listed next were all sequenced from one sample in a study of T cell responses to AZD1222 COVID-19 vaccine. Sequencing used immunoSEQ multiplex PCR; TCRdb keeps in-frame clones, though not all of them. The sample carries more than 85,000 clones, about 90% recorded once. The sequences come from peripheral blood, collected 28 days after the second AZD1222 dose. These receptors were obtained from an adult who received the AZD1222 COVID-19 vaccine.

This rearrangement joins TRBV7-9 to TRBJ2-5; D is ambiguous. The germline V gene encodes CDR1 SEHNR and CDR2 FQNEAQ (reference sequence). CDR3 length: 13 amino acids. Deletions cut 5 bases from V and 5 bases from J, with 12 bases between. The CDR3: CASSPPLGETQYF. The DNA for the CDR3 is TGTGCCAGCAGCCCCCCCTTGGGGGAGACCCAGTACTTC.

This chain links TRBV2 with TRBJ2-1, with 10 nucleotides matching TRBD1. The CDR3 extends over 15 amino acids. With 6 bases clipped from V and 1 base from J, the junction kept 3 bases outside the gene matches. The germline gives CDR1 SNHLY, CDR2 FYNNEI. In nucleotides, the CDR3 is TGTGCCAGCAGACCGGGACAGGGGTCCTACAATGAGCAGTTCTTC. Protein: CASRPGQGSYNEQFF.

V gene TRBV30 combines with J gene TRBJ2-3, with 7 bases lining up with TRBD2. CDR3 size: 14 residues. Germline CDR1 and CDR2: GTSNPN and SVGIG (reference sequence). The V gene end was trimmed by 0 bases and the J gene end by 4 bases; junction bases not matched to a gene: 4. The CDR3 bases are TGTGCCTGGAGTGTAGAGGGAGGGTCAGATACGCAGTATTTT. Translation gives CAWSVEGGSDTQYF.

CDR3 region: CASSQELTVSNQPQHF. The CDR3 DNA reads TGTGCCAGCAGCCAAGAGTTAACAGTTAGCAATCAGCCCCAGCATTTT. The chain is built from TRBV4-2 and TRBJ1-5; D is ambiguous. V lost 0 bases and J 0 bases, leaving 9 bases between the germline ends. The CDR3 runs to 16 residues. Per germline, CDR1 LGHNA and CDR2 YNFKEQ.

The DNA for the CDR3 is TGTGCCAGCAGTTCCCTCGACAGGGAGTATGGCTACACCTTC. Translating gives CASSSLDREYGYTF. This chain uses TRBV28 with TRBJ1-2; 7 nucleotides agree with TRBD1. The CDR3 covers 14 residues. The germline V gene has CDR1 MDHEN and CDR2 SYDVKM. Trimming took 4 bases from V and 5 from J; bases not matched to a gene: 7.

The V call is TRBV5-1, the J call TRBJ1-2; D uncertain. CDR3 length: 13 residues. CDR1 SGHRS and CDR2 YFSETQ come from the germline V gene. V was pared by 5 bases and J by 4 bases, with 12 bases between. CDR3 sequence reads: CASRDEEIYGYTF. The CDR3 coding sequence is TGCGCCAGCAGAGATGAGGAAATCTATGGCTACACCTTC.

J is TRBJ2-4 and V is TRBV5-1, with 7 bases aligning to TRBD1. The CDR3 is 18 residues long. Trimming at V came to 0 bases and at J to 0 bases, leaving 9 bases not matched to a gene. The germline V gene encodes CDR1 SGHRS and CDR2 YFSETQ. The CDR3 DNA reads as TGCGCCAGCAGCTTGGAGATGGACAGGACACTAGCCAAAAACATTCAGTACTTC. Protein product: CASSLEMDRTLAKNIQYF.